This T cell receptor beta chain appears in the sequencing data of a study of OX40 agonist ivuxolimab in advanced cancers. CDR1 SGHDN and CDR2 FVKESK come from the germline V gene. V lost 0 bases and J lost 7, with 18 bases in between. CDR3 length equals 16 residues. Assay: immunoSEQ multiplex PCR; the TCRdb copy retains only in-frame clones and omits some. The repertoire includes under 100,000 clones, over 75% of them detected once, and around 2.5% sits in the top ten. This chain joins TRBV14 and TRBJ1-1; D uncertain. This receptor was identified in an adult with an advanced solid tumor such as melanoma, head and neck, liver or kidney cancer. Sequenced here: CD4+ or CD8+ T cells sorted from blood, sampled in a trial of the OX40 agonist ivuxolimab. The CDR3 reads CASSQDTSLLFSEAFF. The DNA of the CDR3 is TGTGCCAGCAGCCAAGATACCAGCCTCCTATTTAGTGAAGCTTTCTTT.